One sample yielded the 14 T cell receptor beta chains listed below, sequenced in a study of response to subunit inactivated influenza vaccine. TCRdb fed the RT-PCR reads into MiXCR, producing one record per CDR3 protein. The sample holds fewer than 700,000 distinct CDR3 sequences, roughly 13% seen once. This specimen consisted of PBMCs from blood, obtained about 40 days after vaccination. These receptors were taken from a man aged 45 to 65 who received an inactivated influenza vaccine.

The V call is TRBV9, the J call TRBJ1-6, with D possibly TRBD1 on 6 matching bases. V was cut by 4 bases and J by 10 bases, with 21 bases left in between. CDR1 and CDR2 from the germline V gene are SGDLS and YYNGEE. The CDR3 covers 16 residues. DNA for the CDR3: TGTGCCAGCAGCCCAAACGTAGGGGGTACAATCTCACCCCTCCACTTT. Its translation: CASSPNVGGTISPLHF.

The CDR3 sequence is CASSQEVPTLGELFF. The DNA of the CDR3 is TGCGCCAGCAGCCAAGAAGTTCCCACCCTCGGGGAGCTGTTTTTT. The V and J genes are TRBV4-3 and TRBJ2-2; D is ambiguous. Germline V gene sequence: CDR1 LGHNA, CDR2 YSLEER. This CDR3 spans 15 amino acids. Trimming cost V 0 bases and J 7 bases, with 12 bases left between them.

The chain employs TRBV20-1 and TRBJ2-2, with 9 bases that match TRBD2. The CDR3 is 13 residues long. The V gene's germline CDR1 is DFQATT and CDR2 SNEGSKA (reference sequence). After removal of 5 bases from V and 6 bases from J, the junction contained 4 bases not matched to a gene. CDR3 in DNA: TGCAGTGCTCCCGGGACTAGCCCCGGGGAGCTGTTTTTT. Protein product: CSAPGTSPGELFF.

This clonotype was detected only a few times. The V and J genes are TRBV20-1 and TRBJ2-2; 8 positions agree with TRBD1. The CDR3 length is 14 residues. Germline CDR1 reads DFQATT; CDR2 reads SNEGSKA (reference sequence). V lost 2 bases to trimming and J lost 6 bases; unmatched junction nucleotides: 5. This chain's CDR3 is CSARKNRGSGELFF. For the CDR3, the DNA is TGCAGTGCTAGAAAGAACAGGGGGTCCGGGGAGCTGTTTTTT.

The chain links TRBV11-2 to TRBJ2-7, with D tentatively TRBD1 (6 bases). The CDR3 is 16 residues long. Between the trimmed V and J ends, which lost 5 bases and 2 bases, there was a span of 19 bases. Germline loops: CDR1 SGHAT, CDR2 FQNNGV. In nucleotides, the CDR3 is TGTGCCAGCAGCCCATTCAGGGGCCCCAAACCCTACGAGCAGTACTTC. Its translation is CASSPFRGPKPYEQYF.

This clonotype was seen at least ten times. The genes are TRBV6-1 and TRBJ2-1, with 13 positions matching TRBD2. CDR1 MNHNS and CDR2 SASEGT come from the germline V gene. The CDR3 contains 16 residues. Trimming took 6 bases from V and 9 from J; bases not matched to a gene: 11. The CDR3 spells CASSLDGLAGAREQFF. In DNA, the CDR3 is TGTGCCAGCAGCCTCGATGGACTAGCGGGAGCTCGTGAGCAGTTCTTC.

V gene TRBV4-2 combines with J gene TRBJ1-2; 8 nucleotides align to TRBD1. V dropped 1 base and J dropped 4; count of bases not matched to a gene: 5. The CDR3 is made up of 15 amino acids. Germline CDR1 is LGHNA and CDR2 is YNFKEQ. CDR3 loop: CASSQAEDRVYGYTF. The CDR3 region has the DNA TGTGCCAGCAGCCAAGCCGAGGACAGGGTCTATGGCTACACCTTC.

J is TRBJ2-3 and V is TRBV18; D possibly matches TRBD1 or TRBD2 (6 bases each). The germline V gene has CDR1 KGHSH and CDR2 LQKENI. The CDR3 has 15 amino acids. Trimming left V 2 bases short and J 0 bases short, with 9 bases between. The chain's CDR3 is CASSPFGGSTDTQYF. In DNA form, the CDR3 reads TGTGCCAGCTCACCATTCGGGGGCAGCACAGATACGCAGTATTTT.

This clonotype came up many times. CDR3 bases: TGCAGCGTTTTAGGACAGGGGGGAAACACCGGGGAGCTGTTTTTT. The encoded protein is CSVLGQGGNTGELFF. The chain links TRBV29-1 to TRBJ2-2, with 10 nucleotides matching TRBD1. Germline CDR1 reads SQVTM; CDR2 reads ANQGSEA. With 5 bases clipped from V and 2 bases from J, the junction kept 5 bases outside the gene matches. The CDR3 runs to 15 residues.

The rearrangement joins TRBV3-1 to TRBJ2-1; 12 positions match TRBD2. V dropped 0 bases and J dropped 5; count of bases not matched to a gene: 2. The CDR3 length is 16 residues. Germline assignment: CDR1 LGHDT and CDR2 YNNKEL (reference sequence). CDR3 residues: CASSQERLAGDNEQFF. Written as DNA, the CDR3 is TGTGCCAGCAGCCAAGAACGACTAGCGGGGGACAATGAGCAGTTCTTC.

This clonotype appeared a few times. The chain links TRBV5-1 to TRBJ2-7; 7 positions match TRBD1. The trim removed 2 bases at V and 5 bases at J, leaving 7 bases unmatched. Germline lookup yields CDR1 SGHRS and CDR2 YFSETQ. This CDR3 spans 14 amino acids. CDR3 sequence reads: CASSLGGRSNEQYF. The CDR3 DNA sequence: TGCGCCAGCAGCTTAGGGGGCCGGTCGAACGAGCAGTACTTC.

Many counts were recorded for this clonotype. The V and J genes are TRBV6-5 and TRBJ2-3; TRBD2 matches at 7 bases. The V gene's germline CDR1 is MNHEY and CDR2 SVGAGI. The CDR3 totals 17 residues. With V trimmed by 6 bases and J by 0 bases, 12 bases remained unmatched. The CDR3 reads CASSLNRLAASTDTQYF. The CDR3, as DNA: TGTGCCAGCAGCCTAAACCGACTAGCAGCTAGCACAGATACGCAGTATTTT.

The chain has TRBV20-1 and TRBJ2-5, with D perhaps matching TRBD2 (5 bases). V dropped 3 bases and J dropped 7 bases, with 15 bases sitting between them. This CDR3 comprises 13 residues. CDR1 DFQATT and CDR2 SNEGSKA come from the germline V gene (reference sequence). CDR3 in DNA: TGCAGTGCTAGCGAGGGCCGCTTTGGGACCCAGTACTTC. Translating it yields CSASEGRFGTQYF.

This clonotype was observed a few times. V usage is TRBV7-9 and J usage is TRBJ1-1, with D unclear. In germline, CDR1 is SEHNR, CDR2 FQNEAQ (reference sequence). The CDR3 spans 14 residues. The V gene lost 5 bases and the J gene lost 0 bases, with 10 bases spanning the gap. Here the CDR3 DNA reads TGTGCCAGCAGCGAAAGACTCATGAACACTGAAGCTTTCTTT. It translates to CASSERLMNTEAFF. The variable domain in full, completed from reference TRBV7-9 and TRBJ1-1, reads DTGVSQNPRHKITKRGQNVTFRCDPISEHNRLYWYRQTLGQGPEFLTYFQNEAQLEKSRLLSDRFSAERPKGSFSTLEIQRTEQGDSAMYLCASSERLMNTEAFFGQGTRLTVV.